The clone carrying this T cell receptor (beta chain) was counted only a few times. These data come from a study of coeliac disease. Produced via immunoSEQ multiplex PCR; TCRdb's table is partial and in-frame only. The sample includes roughly 8,000 clones, 50% to 70% of them seen just once. Sequenced sample: intraepithelial lymphocytes from the gut. The TCR originated in a woman aged 60 to 75 with celiac disease.

This CDR3 reads CASSSESGSGNEQFF. CDR3 coding DNA: TGTGCCAGCAGCTCAGAGAGCGGGAGTGGGAATGAGCAGTTCTTC. The genes are TRBV9 and TRBJ2-1; 8 positions match TRBD2. CDR1 and CDR2 from the germline V gene are SGDLS and YYNGEE. J gave up 7 bases and V 4 bases, and 10 bases lay outside the gene matches. This CDR3 has 15 residues.